These 27 T cell receptor beta chains originate from one sample sequenced in a study of T-cell memory formation after mild COVID-19. TCRdb processed the 5' RACE reads anew with MiXCR; each CDR3 protein has one entry. The sample yields hundreds of thousands of distinct CDR3 sequences, approximately 29% seen once. The sample comprised PBMCs or a T cell subset sorted from them (not recorded which). Receptors were obtained from an adult woman who had mild COVID-19 (a few samples of this study predate the infection). Cell type and time point are not known.

This clonotype was seen only a few times. This chain joins TRBV7-9 and TRBJ2-7; 7 positions match TRBD1. Losses at the gene ends were 1 base for V and 1 base for J; bases not matched to a gene: 13. This CDR3 is built from 18 residues. Germline V CDR1 and CDR2: SEHNR, FQNEAQ (reference sequence). The CDR3 region has the DNA TGTGCCAGCAGCTTAGGTGGTAAGAGGGGACAGAGGTCCTACGAGCAGTACTTC. Residues: CASSLGGKRGQRSYEQYF.

The rearrangement uses TRBV4-3 and TRBJ2-1; 14 bases are shared with TRBD2. J gave up 2 bases and V 0 bases, and 0 bases lay outside the gene matches. This CDR3 comprises 17 residues. Germline CDR1 and CDR2: LGHNA and YSLEER. CDR3 DNA sequence: TGCGCCAGCAGCCAAGAGGGACTAGCGGGAGCCTACAATGAGCAGTTCTTC. Translating gives CASSQEGLAGAYNEQFF.

This clonotype showed up just a few times. The chain is built from TRBV20-1 and TRBJ2-7; 7 positions agree with TRBD1. Germline loops: CDR1 DFQATT, CDR2 SNEGSKA (reference sequence). This CDR3 contains 15 residues. Trimming cost V 3 bases and J 7 bases; bases outside gene matches: 15. The CDR3 bases are TGCAGTGCTAGGGGCCTGAGGCAGGGGGTGCGGGAGCAGTACTTC. Protein sequence: CSARGLRQGVREQYF.

Only a few counts were recorded for this clonotype. The chain recombines TRBV7-2 with TRBJ2-1, with 10 bases identical to TRBD2. The length of the CDR3 is 18 residues. Germline V gene lookup returns CDR1 SGHTA and CDR2 FQGNSA. Trimming removed 1 base from V and 7 bases from J; junction bases left unmatched: 13. The CDR3 DNA follows: TGTGCCAGCAGCTTAGGCCGACGGGGAGCGGGAGGGCAAAATGAGCAGTTCTTC. Its protein product is CASSLGRRGAGGQNEQFF. The whole variable domain, filled in from reference TRBV7-2 and TRBJ2-1, reads GAGVSQSPSNKVTEKGKDVELRCDPISGHTALYWYRQSLGQGLEFLIYFQGNSAPDKSGLPSDRFSAERTGGSVSTLTIQRTQQEDSAVYLCASSLGRRGAGGQNEQFFGPGTRLTVL.

The genes are TRBV7-9 and TRBJ2-2, with 11 bases identical to TRBD2. The CDR3 spans 18 residues. Trimming removed 3 bases from V and 1 base from J; junction bases left unmatched: 7. The germline gives CDR1 SEHNR, CDR2 FQNEAQ (reference sequence). This CDR3 is CASSFSGTSGWNTGELFF. The CDR3, as DNA: TGTGCCAGCAGCTTCTCCGGGACTAGCGGATGGAACACCGGGGAGCTGTTTTTT.

The sample holds a few counts of this clonotype. The DNA of the CDR3 is TGTGCCAGCAGTTCCCTCCACCCGGACAAAAGAGTTGAAGCTTTCTTT. Residues: CASSSLHPDKRVEAFF. The rearrangement joins TRBV6-2 or TRBV6-3 to TRBJ1-1; D perhaps matches TRBD1 (5 bases). This CDR3 spans 16 amino acids. The germline gives CDR1 MNHEY, CDR2 SVGEGT. With 4 bases removed from V and 7 bases from J, the gap between germline ends came to 22 bases.

This clonotype has a count of ten or more. The chain links TRBV7-2 to TRBJ2-2, with a tentative D call TRBD2 (6 bases). V was cut by 4 bases and J by 0 bases, with 9 bases left in between. This CDR3 is 15 amino acids long. Germline CDR1 SGHTA, CDR2 FQGNSA. In DNA form, the CDR3 reads TGTGCCAGCAGCTCCGGGACTCCGAACACCGGGGAGCTGTTTTTT. It is translated as CASSSGTPNTGELFF.

This chain joins TRBV27 and TRBJ2-7; TRBD1 might be the D (5 bases). The CDR3 totals 14 residues. The germline V and J ends were trimmed by 6 bases and 2 bases, with 14 bases remaining between them. Germline CDR1 MNHEY, CDR2 SMNVEV (reference sequence). This chain's CDR3 is CASRKQVAPYEQYF. DNA for the CDR3: TGTGCCAGCAGAAAACAGGTCGCGCCCTACGAGCAGTACTTC.

This clonotype showed up just a few times. In nucleotides, the CDR3 is TGCAGCGTTTTGACAGGGAACTCCTACGAGCAGTACTTC. This gives the protein CSVLTGNSYEQYF. The J gene is TRBJ2-7, the V gene TRBV29-1, with 7 bases matching TRBD1. This CDR3 comprises 13 residues. With 5 bases clipped from V and 0 bases from J, the junction kept 4 bases outside the gene matches. Germline CDR1 SQVTM, CDR2 ANQGSEA.

V is TRBV12-3 or TRBV12-4 and J is TRBJ2-4, with a possible D match to TRBD2 (6 bases). The ends were cut back, 4 bases at V and 1 base at J, with 11 bases in the middle. The CDR3 spans 15 residues. CDR3 protein: CASSSHGGAKNIQYF. The CDR3 DNA follows: TGTGCCAGCAGTTCCCATGGGGGGGCCAAAAACATTCAGTACTTC.

This clonotype has just a few counts. This chain links TRBV7-2 with TRBJ2-7; TRBD1 matches 10 bases. The CDR3 sequence is 16 residues long. V lost 5 bases, J lost 3 bases, and 10 bases stayed unmatched. Germline V gene lookup returns CDR1 SGHTA and CDR2 FQGNSA. The CDR3 region is CASSPIPGQGFYEQYF. The CDR3 region has the DNA TGTGCCAGCAGCCCAATACCGGGACAGGGGTTCTACGAGCAGTACTTC.

The rearrangement joins TRBV9 to TRBJ2-7, with TRBD2 as a possible D gene (6 bases). With 4 bases removed from V and 6 bases from J, the gap between germline ends came to 11 bases. The CDR3 has 12 amino acids. Per the germline V gene, CDR1 is SGDLS and CDR2 is YYNGEE. CDR3 coding DNA: TGTGCCAGCAGCCCAGGGACTCGCGAGCAGTACTTC. This codes for CASSPGTREQYF.

The V gene is TRBV5-1, the J gene TRBJ1-1, with 7 bases aligning to TRBD1. The CDR3 has 14 residues. V shed 4 bases and J 7 bases; nucleotides not matched to a gene: 10. Germline V gene sequence: CDR1 SGHRS, CDR2 YFSETQ. The CDR3, as DNA: TGCGCCAGCAGCCCGACAGGGTACCCTTATGAAGCTTTCTTT. Translation: CASSPTGYPYEAFF.

J is TRBJ2-5 and V is TRBV10-3; the match to TRBD2 covers 7 bases. The CDR3 covers 13 residues. The junction had 6 bases not matched to a gene; V was cut back by 6 bases and J by 5 bases. Germline V gene sequence: CDR1 ENHRY, CDR2 SYGVKD. In DNA form, the CDR3 reads TGTGCCATCAGGACGACTAGCCGCGAGACCCAGTACTTC. Amino acid sequence: CAIRTTSRETQYF.

This clonotype was observed a few times. The chain has TRBV12-3 or TRBV12-4 and TRBJ2-5; weak D call: TRBD1 (6 bases). This CDR3 region has 15 residues. Between the trimmed V and J ends, which lost 5 bases and 3 bases, there was a span of 16 bases. Here the CDR3 DNA reads TGTGCCAGCAGTGCGGACAGTTGGGTTAAAGAGACCCAGTACTTC. Translation: CASSADSWVKETQYF.

The V and J genes are TRBV29-1 and TRBJ1-3; TRBD1 might be the D (6 bases). Trimming took off 4 bases at V and 0 bases at J, with 7 bases between the two ends. Germline CDR1 SQVTM, CDR2 ANQGSEA. CDR3 length equals 13 residues. In DNA, the CDR3 is TGCAGCGTTGGGGACAACTCTGGAAACACCATATATTTT. It specifies CSVGDNSGNTIYF.

The rearrangement links TRBV9 to TRBJ2-5, with D uncertain. V lost 4 bases, J lost 0 bases, and 7 bases lay in between. Germline V gives CDR1 SGDLS, CDR2 YYNGEE. There are 13 residues in the CDR3. The DNA for the CDR3 is TGTGCCAGCAGCTCGGCGAACCAAGAGACCCAGTACTTC. Its translation is CASSSANQETQYF. The full variable domain, with the rest looked up from reference TRBV9 and TRBJ2-5, is DSGVTQTPKHLITATGQRVTLRCSPRSGDLSVYWYQQSLDQGLQFLIQYYNGEERAKGNILERFSAQQFPDLHSELNLSSLELGDSALYFCASSSANQETQYFGPGTRLLVL.

This clonotype was seen more than once but under ten times. The rearrangement uses TRBV12-3 or TRBV12-4 and TRBJ2-5, with 11 nucleotides matching TRBD2. The CDR3 runs to 15 residues. V shed 3 bases, J shed 5 bases, and the junction held 5 bases outside the gene matches. CDR3 nucleotides: TGTGCCAGCAGTTTTGCTAGCGGGGGGCCTGAGACCCAGTACTTC. Amino acids: CASSFASGGPETQYF.

The gene calls are TRBV12-3 or TRBV12-4 and TRBJ2-7; 8 nucleotides match TRBD1. The CDR3 length is 15 residues. V lost 4 bases to trimming and J lost 4 bases; unmatched junction nucleotides: 9. The CDR3 sequence is CASSSGQGRRYEQYF. The CDR3 DNA is TGTGCCAGCAGTTCAGGACAGGGTCGTAGATACGAGCAGTACTTC.

The gene calls are TRBV11-2 and TRBJ2-2; the match to TRBD2 covers 8 bases. The CDR3 totals 16 residues. Per germline, CDR1 SGHAT and CDR2 FQNNGV. The ends lost 3 bases at V and 0 bases at J; junction bases unmatched: 3. CDR3 residues: CASSFSGASNTGELFF. As DNA, the CDR3 is TGTGCCAGCAGCTTTAGCGGGGCCTCGAACACCGGGGAGCTGTTTTTT. Full variable domain (remainder filled in from reference TRBV11-2 and TRBJ2-2): EAGVAQSPRYKIIEKRQSVAFWCNPISGHATLYWYQQILGQGPKLLIQFQNNGVVDDSQLPKDRFSAERLKGVDSTLKIQPAKLEDSAVYLCASSFSGASNTGELFFGEGSRLTVL.

This clonotype was counted between two and nine times. The rearrangement joins TRBV12-3 or TRBV12-4 to TRBJ1-4; TRBD1 agrees at 11 bases. The CDR3 has 15 amino acids. With V trimmed by 5 bases and J by 8 bases, 7 bases remained unmatched. This CDR3 reads CASSRSGTGGEKLFF. In DNA, the CDR3 is TGTGCCAGCAGTCGATCCGGGACAGGGGGGGAAAAACTGTTTTTT.

This clonotype has more than one count but fewer than ten. The rearrangement links TRBV7-8 to TRBJ2-7; 10 bases map to TRBD2. Germline loops: CDR1 SGHVS, CDR2 FQNEAQ. The CDR3 is 15 amino acids. The ends lost 1 base at V and 2 bases at J; junction bases unmatched: 2. The CDR3 sequence: CASSLVTSGPYEQYF. The CDR3 region has the DNA TGTGCCAGCAGCTTAGTGACTAGCGGGCCCTACGAGCAGTACTTC.

J is TRBJ2-5 and V is TRBV29-1, with D tentatively TRBD1 (5 bases). This CDR3 is built from 13 residues. Between the trimmed V and J ends, which lost 7 bases and 3 bases, there was a span of 15 bases. The V gene's germline CDR1 is SQVTM and CDR2 ANQGSEA. CDR3 sequence reads: CSGSGISKETQYF. The CDR3 nucleotides read TGCAGCGGCTCAGGGATCTCGAAAGAGACCCAGTACTTC. Full variable domain (remainder filled in from reference TRBV29-1 and TRBJ2-5): SAVISQKPSRDICQRGTSLTIQCQVDSQVTMMFWYRQQPGQSLTLIATANQGSEATYESGFVIDKFPISRPNLTFSTLTVSNMSPEDSSIYLCSGSGISKETQYFGPGTRLLVL.

This rearrangement joins TRBV20-1 to TRBJ2-1; 10 bases line up with TRBD2. V dropped 5 bases and J dropped 5; count of bases not matched to a gene: 6. This CDR3 is built from 14 residues. Germline lookup yields CDR1 DFQATT and CDR2 SNEGSKA (reference sequence). The CDR3 spells CSAGDSGGNNEQFF. The DNA of the CDR3 is TGCAGTGCTGGCGATAGCGGGGGGAACAATGAGCAGTTCTTC.

This clonotype was observed a handful of times. V and J are TRBV7-3 and TRBJ2-5; 7 bases are shared with TRBD1. V lost 5 bases and J lost 4; bases outside the gene matches: 10. The germline CDR1 and CDR2 sequences are SGHTA and FQGTGA. The CDR3 extends over 15 amino acids. The CDR3 nucleotides read TGTGCCAGCAGCCTCGCCCTGACAGGGCGAGAGACCCAGTACTTC. Translating gives CASSLALTGRETQYF.

This sequence joins TRBV7-9 and TRBJ2-7, with 10 bases that match TRBD1. This CDR3 contains 16 residues. V was clipped by 4 bases and J by 0 bases; unmatched bases: 6. Germline V gene lookup returns CDR1 SEHNR and CDR2 FQNEAQ (reference sequence). CDR3 sequence (DNA): TGTGCCAGCAGCTCCGCAGGGACAGGGGTCTCCTACGAGCAGTACTTC. Translating gives CASSSAGTGVSYEQYF.

The CDR3 region is CASSRPGTGESYEQYF. In DNA form, the CDR3 reads TGTGCCAGCAGTCGCCCCGGGACAGGGGAATCCTACGAGCAGTACTTC. The J gene is TRBJ2-7, the V gene TRBV5-6, with 10 bases matching TRBD1. CDR3 length: 16 residues. Germline CDR1 reads SGHDT; CDR2 reads YYEEEE. The junction had 9 bases not matched to a gene; V was cut back by 5 bases and J by 1 base.